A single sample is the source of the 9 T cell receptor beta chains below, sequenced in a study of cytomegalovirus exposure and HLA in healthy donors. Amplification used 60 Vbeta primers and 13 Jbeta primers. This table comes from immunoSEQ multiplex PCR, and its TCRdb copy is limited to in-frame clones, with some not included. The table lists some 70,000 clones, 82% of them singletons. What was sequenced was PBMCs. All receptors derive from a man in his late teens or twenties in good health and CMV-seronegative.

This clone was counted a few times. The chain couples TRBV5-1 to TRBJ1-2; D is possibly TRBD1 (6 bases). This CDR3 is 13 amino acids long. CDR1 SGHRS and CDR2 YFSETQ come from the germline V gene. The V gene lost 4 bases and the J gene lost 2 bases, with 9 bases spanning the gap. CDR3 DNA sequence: TGCGCCAGCAGCAAAACAGGGAACTATGGCTACACCTTC. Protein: CASSKTGNYGYTF.

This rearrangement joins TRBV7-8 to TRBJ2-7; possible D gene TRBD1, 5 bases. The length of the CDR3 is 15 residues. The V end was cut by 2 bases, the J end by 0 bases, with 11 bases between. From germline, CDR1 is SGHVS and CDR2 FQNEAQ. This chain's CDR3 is CASSLSPDNSYEQYF. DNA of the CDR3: TGTGCCAGCAGCTTAAGCCCGGACAACTCCTACGAGCAGTACTTC. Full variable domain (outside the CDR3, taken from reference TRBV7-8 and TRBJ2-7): GAGVSQSPRYKVAKRGQDVALRCDPISGHVSLFWYQQALGQGPEFLTYFQNEAQLDKSGLPSDRFFAERPEGSVSTLKIQRTQQEDSAVYLCASSLSPDNSYEQYFGPGTRLTVT.

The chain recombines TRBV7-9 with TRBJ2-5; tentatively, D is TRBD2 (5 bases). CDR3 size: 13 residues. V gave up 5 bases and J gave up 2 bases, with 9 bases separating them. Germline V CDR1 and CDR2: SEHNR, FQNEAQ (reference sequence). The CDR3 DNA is TGTGCCAGCAGCCGGACTCGGCAAGAGACCCAGTACTTC. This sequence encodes CASSRTRQETQYF.

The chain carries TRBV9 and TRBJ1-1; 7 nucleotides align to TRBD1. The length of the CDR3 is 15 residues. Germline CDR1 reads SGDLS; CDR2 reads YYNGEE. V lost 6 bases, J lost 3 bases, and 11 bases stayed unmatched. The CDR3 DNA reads TGTGCCAGCACCCCTCGGGGACAGCTACACACTGAAGCTTTCTTT. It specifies CASTPRGQLHTEAFF.

CDR3 residues: CASSFYRDGYTF. The CDR3 DNA reads as TGTGCCAGCAGTTTTTACAGGGACGGCTACACCTTC. The rearrangement uses TRBV28 and TRBJ1-2; D is possibly TRBD1 (6 bases). V lost 3 bases and J 8 bases, leaving 10 bases between the germline ends. The CDR3 covers 12 residues. Germline V gives CDR1 MDHEN, CDR2 SYDVKM.

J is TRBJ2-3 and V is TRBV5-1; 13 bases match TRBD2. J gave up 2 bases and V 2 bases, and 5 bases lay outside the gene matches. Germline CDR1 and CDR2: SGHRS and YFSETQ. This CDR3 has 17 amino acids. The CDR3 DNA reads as TGCGCCAGCAGCTTCCAGGGGACTAGCGGGACCACAGATACGCAGTATTTT. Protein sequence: CASSFQGTSGTTDTQYF.

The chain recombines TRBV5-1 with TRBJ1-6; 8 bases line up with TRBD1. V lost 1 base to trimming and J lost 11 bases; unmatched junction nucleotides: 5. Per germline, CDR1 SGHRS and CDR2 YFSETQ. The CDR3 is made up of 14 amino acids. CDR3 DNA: TGCGCCAGCAGCTTGACGACGGGACAGGCACCCCTCCACTTT. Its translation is CASSLTTGQAPLHF. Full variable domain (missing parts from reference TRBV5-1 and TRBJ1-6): KAGVTQTPRYLIKTRGQQVTLSCSPISGHRSVSWYQQTPGQGLQFLFEYFSETQRNKGNFPGRFSGRQFSNSRSEMNVSTLELGDSALYLCASSLTTGQAPLHFGNGTRLTVT.

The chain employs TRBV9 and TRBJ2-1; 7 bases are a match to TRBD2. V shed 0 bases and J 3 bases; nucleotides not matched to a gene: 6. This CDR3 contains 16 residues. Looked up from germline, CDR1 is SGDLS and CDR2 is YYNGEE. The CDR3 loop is CASSVGGGGFYNEQFF. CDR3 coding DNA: TGTGCCAGCAGCGTAGGGGGCGGGGGATTCTACAATGAGCAGTTCTTC. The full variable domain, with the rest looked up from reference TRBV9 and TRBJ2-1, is DSGVTQTPKHLITATGQRVTLRCSPRSGDLSVYWYQQSLDQGLQFLIQYYNGEERAKGNILERFSAQQFPDLHSELNLSSLELGDSALYFCASSVGGGGFYNEQFFGPGTRLTVL.

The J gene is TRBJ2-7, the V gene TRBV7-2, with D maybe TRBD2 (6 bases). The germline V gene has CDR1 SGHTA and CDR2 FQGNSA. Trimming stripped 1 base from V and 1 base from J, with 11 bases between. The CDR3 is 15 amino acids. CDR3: CASSLVVGGSYEQYF. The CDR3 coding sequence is TGTGCCAGCAGCTTAGTCGTGGGGGGTTCCTACGAGCAGTACTTC.